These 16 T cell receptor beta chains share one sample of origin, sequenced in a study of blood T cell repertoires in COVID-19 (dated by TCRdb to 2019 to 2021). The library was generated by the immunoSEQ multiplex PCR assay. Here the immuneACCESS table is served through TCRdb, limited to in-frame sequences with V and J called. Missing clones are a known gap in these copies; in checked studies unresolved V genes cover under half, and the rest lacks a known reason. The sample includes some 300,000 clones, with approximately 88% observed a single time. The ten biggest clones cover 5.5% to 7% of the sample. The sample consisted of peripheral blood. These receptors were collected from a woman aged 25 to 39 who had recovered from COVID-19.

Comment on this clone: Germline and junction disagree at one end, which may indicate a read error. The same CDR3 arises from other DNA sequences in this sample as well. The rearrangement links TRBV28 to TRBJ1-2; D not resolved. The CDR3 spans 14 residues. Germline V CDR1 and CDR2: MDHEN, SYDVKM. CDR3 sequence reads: CASSFGGTNYGYTF. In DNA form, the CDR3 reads TGTGCCAGCAGTTTCGGCGGTACTAACTATGGCTACACCTTT.

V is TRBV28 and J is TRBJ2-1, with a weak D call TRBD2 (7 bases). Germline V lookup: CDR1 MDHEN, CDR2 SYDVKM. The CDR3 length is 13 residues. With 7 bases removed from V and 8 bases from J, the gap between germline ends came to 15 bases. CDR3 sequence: CASTRGGVYEQFF. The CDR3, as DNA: TGTGCCAGCACCAGAGGGGGGGTCTATGAGCAGTTCTTC.

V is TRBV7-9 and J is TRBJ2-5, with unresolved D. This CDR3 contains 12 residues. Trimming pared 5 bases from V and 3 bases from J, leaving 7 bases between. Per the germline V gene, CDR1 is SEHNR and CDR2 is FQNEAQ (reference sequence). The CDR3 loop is CASSPVKETQYF. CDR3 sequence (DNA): TGTGCCAGCAGCCCGGTGAAAGAGACCCAGTACTTC.

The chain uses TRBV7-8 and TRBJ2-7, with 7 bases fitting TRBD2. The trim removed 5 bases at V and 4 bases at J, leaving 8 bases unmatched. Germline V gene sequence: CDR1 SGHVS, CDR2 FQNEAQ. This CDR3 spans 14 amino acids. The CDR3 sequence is CASSPAGTKYEQYF. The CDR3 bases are TGTGCCAGCAGCCCAGCGGGGACTAAATACGAGCAGTACTTC.

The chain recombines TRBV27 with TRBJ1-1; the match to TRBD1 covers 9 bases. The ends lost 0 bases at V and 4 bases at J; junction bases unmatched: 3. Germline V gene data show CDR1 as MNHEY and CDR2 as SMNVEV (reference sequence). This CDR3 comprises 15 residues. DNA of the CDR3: TGTGCCAGCAGTTTATCGAGGACAGGGGCCACTGAAGCTTTCTTT. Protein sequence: CASSLSRTGATEAFF.

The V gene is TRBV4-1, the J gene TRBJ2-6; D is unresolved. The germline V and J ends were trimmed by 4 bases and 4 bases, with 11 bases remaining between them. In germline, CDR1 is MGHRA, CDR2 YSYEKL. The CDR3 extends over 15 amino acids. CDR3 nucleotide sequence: TGCGCCAGCAGCCTGGCCCCGTCCGGGGCCAACGTCCTGACTTTC. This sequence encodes CASSLAPSGANVLTF.

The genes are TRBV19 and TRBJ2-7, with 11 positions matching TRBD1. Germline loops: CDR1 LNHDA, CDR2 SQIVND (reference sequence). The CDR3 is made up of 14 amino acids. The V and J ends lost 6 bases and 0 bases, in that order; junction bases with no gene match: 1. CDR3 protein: CASSGTGGSYEQYF. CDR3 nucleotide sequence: TGTGCCAGTAGCGGGACAGGGGGCTCCTACGAGCAGTACTTC.

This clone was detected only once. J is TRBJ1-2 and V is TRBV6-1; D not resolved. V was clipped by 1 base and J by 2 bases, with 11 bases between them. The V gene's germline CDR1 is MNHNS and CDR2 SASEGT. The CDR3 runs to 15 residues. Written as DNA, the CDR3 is TGTGCCAGCAGTGAAGGCCCCGGAGTGAACTATGGCTACACCTTC. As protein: CASSEGPGVNYGYTF.

CDR3 sequence: CASSTGSNSPLHF. In DNA form, the CDR3 reads TGTGCCAGCAGTACAGGGAGCAATTCACCCCTCCACTTT. The chain links TRBV2 to TRBJ1-6; D is perhaps TRBD1 (6 bases). This CDR3 spans 13 amino acids. Germline V gene data show CDR1 as SNHLY and CDR2 as FYNNEI. V lost 5 bases to trimming and J lost 7 bases, with 9 bases between them.

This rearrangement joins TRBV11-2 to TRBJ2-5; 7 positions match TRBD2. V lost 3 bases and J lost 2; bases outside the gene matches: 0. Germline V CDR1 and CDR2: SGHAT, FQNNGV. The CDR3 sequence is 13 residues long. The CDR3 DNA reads TGTGCCAGCAGCTTGCGGGGGCAAGAGACCCAGTACTTC. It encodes CASSLRGQETQYF.

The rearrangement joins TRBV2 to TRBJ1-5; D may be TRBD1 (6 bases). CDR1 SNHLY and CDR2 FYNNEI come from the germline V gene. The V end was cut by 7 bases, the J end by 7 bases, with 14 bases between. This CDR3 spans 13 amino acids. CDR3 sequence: CASIGQMGQPQHF. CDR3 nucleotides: TGTGCCAGCATTGGACAGATGGGCCAGCCCCAGCATTTT.

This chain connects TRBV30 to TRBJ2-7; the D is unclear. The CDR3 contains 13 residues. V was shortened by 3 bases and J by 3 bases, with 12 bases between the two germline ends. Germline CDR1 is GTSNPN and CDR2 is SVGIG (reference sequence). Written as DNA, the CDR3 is TGTGCCTGGAGGACAAGTACCTTCTACGAGCAGTACTTC. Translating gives CAWRTSTFYEQYF.

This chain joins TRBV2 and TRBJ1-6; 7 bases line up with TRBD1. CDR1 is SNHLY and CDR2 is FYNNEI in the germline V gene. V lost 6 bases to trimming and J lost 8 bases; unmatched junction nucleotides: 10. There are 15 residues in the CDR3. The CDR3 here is CASRGRQGSYSPLHF. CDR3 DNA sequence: TGTGCCAGCAGAGGGAGACAGGGAAGTTATTCACCCCTCCACTTT.

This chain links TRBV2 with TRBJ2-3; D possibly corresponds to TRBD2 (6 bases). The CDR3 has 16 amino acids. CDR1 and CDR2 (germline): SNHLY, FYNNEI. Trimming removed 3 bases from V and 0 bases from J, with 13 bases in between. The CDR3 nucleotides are TGTGCCAGCAGTGATGGCGGGGCAGCTAGCACAGATACGCAGTATTTT. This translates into CASSDGGAASTDTQYF.

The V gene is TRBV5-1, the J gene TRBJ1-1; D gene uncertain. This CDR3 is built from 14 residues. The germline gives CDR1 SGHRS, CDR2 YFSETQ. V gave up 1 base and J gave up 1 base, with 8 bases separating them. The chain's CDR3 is CASSLQVGNTEAFF. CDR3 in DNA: TGCGCCAGCAGCTTGCAGGTGGGGAACACTGAAGCTTTCTTT.

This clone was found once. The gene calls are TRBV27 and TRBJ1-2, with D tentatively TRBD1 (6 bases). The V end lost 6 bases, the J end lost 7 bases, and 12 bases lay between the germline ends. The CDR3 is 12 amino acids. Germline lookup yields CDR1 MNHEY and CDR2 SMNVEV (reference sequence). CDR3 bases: TGTGCCAGCAGCTCACGACAGGCTGGCTACACCTTC. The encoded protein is CASSSRQAGYTF.